One T cell receptor (beta chain) is described in this entry. What it recognizes is unknown. This sample is part of a study of blood T cells in healthy people across ages. General study points: Comparison with aged donors showed that long-lived donors had more naive CD4+ cells and higher diversity.

V lost 1 base to trimming and J lost 9 bases, with 13 bases between them. The CDR3 sequence is 14 residues long. Germline V gene data show CDR1 as SGHTA and CDR2 as FQGNSA. Approximately 9.6 milliliters of peripheral blood were drawn from each donor into EDTA-treated tubes. The second PCR ran about 6 to 11 cycles with a sample-barcoded 5' primer and J-beta primers. TCRdb passed the 5' RACE reads through MiXCR, listing each CDR3 protein once. Here the sample spans around 800,000 distinct CDR3 sequences, about 59% being singletons. The chain links TRBV7-2 to TRBJ2-1, with a weak D call TRBD1 (6 bases). Sequencing was done on a sample of blood. This clonotype originated in a young man in good health. CDR3 loop: CASSLVLRDTEQFF. The CDR3 DNA reads as TGTGCCAGCAGCTTAGTTCTCCGGGACACTGAGCAGTTCTTC.